Here is one TCR beta chain with its context. In this sample, this clonotype turned up many times. Its antigen remains undetermined. There are no base qualities to consult, and no much larger clone falls within one base. This sample is part of a study of T-cell reconstitution after alpha-beta-depleted transplantation in children (dated by TCRdb to the mid-2010s). For the study in its entirety: Using TCR repertoire profiling, the study quantitatively followed how T-cell immune reconstitution unfolded in children after TCRalphabeta/CD19-depleted allogeneic hematopoietic cell transplantation. Broader findings and caveats from the paper: In some patients, the high TCRbeta diversity seen at day 60 was put down to recipient T cells and intrathymic progenitors that had survived conditioning. The frequencies of hyperexpanded clones fell over the following months, and after one year, T-cell counts and TCRbeta diversity were mostly attributed to newly produced T cells. The apparently early recovery of alphabetaT-cell counts about two months after transplant reportedly depended on only several hundred rapidly expanded clones that came from non-depleted graft cells.

The treatment or condition label corresponds to: allogeneic hematopoietic cell transplantation with graft depleted of TCRalphabeta T cells and CD19 B cells. TCRalphabeta/CD19-depleted allogeneic hematopoietic cell grafts were given to the transplant recipients, all of whom were children. Libraries were constructed by PCR. The instrument given in TCRdb is Illumina HiSeq 2500. TCR libraries were prepared with molecular barcoding, using unique molecular identifiers to normalize TCRbeta repertoire quantification. Starting from the raw public reads, TCRdb applied fastp trimming at Q25, assembled clones with MiXCR and retained in-frame beta chains. CDR3 protein duplicates are merged, each entry listing the most common genes and DNA. This sample comprises around 800,000 distinct CDR3 sequences, 15% to 20% of them detected only once. The ten largest make up around 5% of the sample. The input for sequencing was PBMCs, mostly from graft donor cells, taken 360 days after TCRalphabeta/CD19-depleted stem cell transplant. This receptor was taken from a male patient younger than 18 who had a stem cell transplant for acute lymphoblastic leukemia, so the T cells may come from the graft donor.

The bases read TGTGCCAGCAGCTTAATGGACGGGTCATGCTACACCTTC. Protein translation: CASSLMDGSCYTF. The receptor chain draws on TRBV7-9 and TRBJ1-2; a confident D gene designation cannot be given. The CDR3, cysteine through phenylalanine, is 13 amino acids long. Only the CDR3 part of the read is kept: 39 bases, read in frame from the first base. V is pared back by 2 bases and J by 9 bases, with 13 bases lying between the germline termini. CDR1 and CDR2, looked up from the germline V gene (reference sequence), are SEHNR and FQNEAQ.